This T cell receptor beta chain was observed in a study of neurological immune-mediated disorders. General study findings and limits: No sharing of CDR3 amino acid sequences was observed among expanded clones across subjects, suggesting private repertoires in all groups. Patients with HTLV-1-associated myelopathy showed the most TCR clonal expansion. Those with multiple sclerosis showed the least, falling below healthy controls.

Time point here: longitudinal time-point 1 (baseline). Stored at -80 C, 2 million PBMCs were the source of the unsorted libraries. Germline V gene data show CDR1 as LGHNA and CDR2 as YSLEER. CDR3 length equals 14 residues. V lost 5 bases, J lost 4 bases, and 9 bases lay in between. As for the cDNA, it was generated by 5'RACE with 10-nucleotide random UMIs. MiXCR was run by TCRdb on the 5' RACE reads, yielding one entry per CDR3 protein. Among some 54,000 distinct CDR3 sequences listed, about 10% were seen once. This clonotype was detected many times. The antigen is undetermined. The chain combines TRBV4-3 with TRBJ2-6; D call uncertain. The clonotype originates from a male donor with HTLV-1-associated myelopathy (HAM/TSP). Material for sequencing was PBMCs. CDR3 in amino acids: CASSATVGANVLTF. DNA of the CDR3: TGCGCCAGCAGCGCAACAGTCGGGGCCAACGTCCTGACTTTC.